Included here is one TCR beta chain sequence, with context. Given a much more abundant clone one base away, this may be a read error. This sample was taken from a study of T cells in Graves' hyperthyroidism and ophthalmopathy. Amplified TCR beta CDR3 regions derived from RNA transcripts. During a first-round RT-PCR of the TCR CDR3, the HTBI primer set was used. Via MiXCR, TCRdb re-called the multiplex PCR reads, giving one row per CDR3 protein. The sample consists of approximately 320,000 distinct CDR3 sequences, roughly 15% of them appearing once. Germline CDR1 is SNHLY and CDR2 is FYNNEI. The CDR3 consists of 12 residues.

The sequence came from a man aged 30 to 45 with Graves' hyperthyroidism. The sample consisted of blood. The chain couples TRBV2 to TRBJ1-2; maybe TRBD1 (6 bases). The CDR3 spells CASMGAYYGHTF. CDR3 coding DNA: TGTGCCAGCATGGGGGCGTACTATGGCCACACCTTC. The variable domain in full, completed from reference TRBV2 and TRBJ1-2, reads EPEVTQTPSHQVTQMGQEVILRCVPISNHLYFYWYRQILGQKVEFLVSFYNNEISEKSEIFDDQFSVERPDGSNFTLKIRSTKLEDSAMYFCASMGAYYGHTFGSGTRLTVV.